The rows below give T cell receptor beta chains drawn from one sample of a study of identical twins. TCRdb re-derived calls from the 5' RACE reads in MiXCR, one entry per CDR3 protein. The table records under 250,000 distinct CDR3 sequences, over 9.5% of them present only once. The data also belong to a second study, concerning yellow fever vaccine responses in identical twins.

Specimen: memory (CD45RO+) T cells sorted from blood. These receptors came from a woman aged 18-30 years in good health. CDR3s include the opening cysteine and the closing phenylalanine or tryptophan. D genes are given only for firm matches. Part of the rows lack a size; the others show once, few, many or a class for expanded clones.

d_call	v_call	clone_size	j_call	cdr3_nt	cdr3_aa
NA	TRBV2	few	TRBJ2-3	TGTGCCAGCATTATGACTCTGGGCACAGATACGCAGTATTTT	CASIMTLGTDTQYF
NA	TRBV3-1	few	TRBJ2-1	TGTGCCAGCAGCCAAGATGTTAGTATCCGGTTCTTC	CASSQDVSIRFF
TRBD2	TRBV2	many	TRBJ2-7	TGTGCCAGCAGTTCACTAGCGTTCCCTCTGGGGGCCTACGAGCAGTACTTC	CASSSLAFPLGAYEQYF
TRBD1	TRBV2	many	TRBJ2-7	TGTGCCAGCAGCGTTGGACAGGGGAACGAGCAGTACTTC	CASSVGQGNEQYF
TRBD2	TRBV7-8	few	TRBJ2-5	TGTGCCAGCAGCCTGAGGGCTGGGGGAGGGGAGACCCAGTACTTC	CASSLRAGGGETQYF
TRBD1	TRBV14	NA	TRBJ2-7	TGTGCCAGCAGCCGACTACAGGGGGGCGAGCAGTACTTC	CASSRLQGGEQYF
NA	TRBV19	few	TRBJ2-3	TGTGCCAGTAGTATAGGAAACTCGCCCACAGATACGCAGTATTTT	CASSIGNSPTDTQYF
NA	TRBV7-9	few	TRBJ1-4	TGTGCCAGCAGCTTCAGACAGGATAATGAAAAACTGTTTTTT	CASSFRQDNEKLFF
NA	TRBV6-1	few	TRBJ2-1	TGTGCCAGCACCAAAGGACCAAACAATGAGCAGTTCTTC	CASTKGPNNEQFF
TRBD1	TRBV29-1	few	TRBJ2-7	TGCAGCGTTGAATTCTTAGGACAGGACGCCTACGAGCAGTACTTC	CSVEFLGQDAYEQYF
TRBD2	TRBV7-2	few	TRBJ2-3	TGTGCCAGCAGCCCACCGGGACTAGCGCTCACAGATACGCAGTATTTT	CASSPPGLALTDTQYF
NA	TRBV5-1	NA	TRBJ1-2	TGCGCCAGCAGCCCCCTGGCCTACTATGGCTACACCTTC	CASSPLAYYGYTF
TRBD1	TRBV6-1	NA	TRBJ2-3	TGTGCCAGCAGCCGACAGGGGGCAAGTGCAGATACGCAGTATTTT	CASSRQGASADTQYF
TRBD1	TRBV3-1	NA	TRBJ1-2	TGTGCCAGCAGCCAAGGGACAGGGGCTGGCTACACCTTC	CASSQGTGAGYTF
TRBD1	TRBV7-2	NA	TRBJ2-3	TGTGCCAGCAGCGAAGGGACAGCACGTCCAGATACGCAGTATTTT	CASSEGTARPDTQYF
TRBD1	TRBV6-1	NA	TRBJ2-7	TGTGCCAGCAGGGTTTTGACAGGGGGCAGCGAGCAGTACTTC	CASRVLTGGSEQYF
NA	TRBV5-1	many	TRBJ2-7	TGCGCCAGCAGCTTGGGAACCGAGCAGTACTTC	CASSLGTEQYF
TRBD2	TRBV5-5	NA	TRBJ2-7	TGTGCCAGCAGCCTACCCCGGGGGGGCGAGCAGTACTTC	CASSLPRGGEQYF
NA	TRBV9	few	TRBJ2-5	TGTGCCAGCACCAGGGGAAGTGAGGAGACCCAGTACTTC	CASTRGSEETQYF
NA	TRBV6-5	NA	TRBJ2-2	TGTGCCAGCAGTTACTGGTCAGGGGGGTCCACCGGGGAGCTGTTTTTT	CASSYWSGGSTGELFF
TRBD2	TRBV28	few	TRBJ2-1	TGTGCCAGCAGTTTCTATTTAAGTCGGGGGGGCCGATCCTACAATGAGCAGTTCTTC	CASSFYLSRGGRSYNEQFF
TRBD1	TRBV6-5	NA	TRBJ1-6	TGTGCCAGCAGTTACTTTAGGGACAGGGGATCACCCCTCCACTTT	CASSYFRDRGSPLHF
NA	TRBV7-2	few	TRBJ2-5	TGTGCCAGCAGCCTTGGGGAGGTGGAGACCCAGTACTTC	CASSLGEVETQYF
NA	TRBV19	few	TRBJ1-5	TGTGCCAGTAGTATGGCAGGTCTGAGCAATCAGCCCCAGCATTTT	CASSMAGLSNQPQHF
NA	TRBV5-1	few	TRBJ2-5	TGCGCCAGCAGCTTATTTCTTTCAGGCCAAGAGACCCAGTACTTC	CASSLFLSGQETQYF
NA	TRBV24-1	few	TRBJ2-1	TGTGCCACCAGTGACGCCGGAGTGGGAGGGGGCTCCTACAATGAGCAGTTCTTC	CATSDAGVGGGSYNEQFF
TRBD2	TRBV5-6	NA	TRBJ2-5	TGTGCCAGCAGCCCAGGCCATACGGGGGAGGGAAAGACCCAGTACTTC	CASSPGHTGEGKTQYF
TRBD2	TRBV11-2	many	TRBJ2-3	TGTGCCAGCAGCCCTGGCCTAGCGGGACCCACAGATACGCAGTATTTT	CASSPGLAGPTDTQYF
NA	TRBV6-5	NA	TRBJ1-1	TGTGCCAGCAGTTACCACCGGGGGGTGCTGATGAACACTGAAGCTTTCTTT	CASSYHRGVLMNTEAFF
NA	TRBV7-9	NA	TRBJ1-2	TGTGCCAGCAGCTTAGATCTAGAAGGCTACACCTTC	CASSLDLEGYTF
NA	TRBV2	NA	TRBJ2-2	TGTGCCAGCAGAGGGCACACCGGGGAGCTGTTTTTT	CASRGHTGELFF
NA	TRBV6-4	few	TRBJ1-2	TGTGCCAGCAGTGACAGCTTCTATGGCTACACCTTC	CASSDSFYGYTF
NA	TRBV27	NA	TRBJ2-7	TGTGCCAGCAGTTCCCAAGACAGTACCTACGAGCAGTACTTC	CASSSQDSTYEQYF
NA	TRBV5-1	NA	TRBJ2-3	TGCGCCAGCAGCTTGGCCAGCCCGGCAGATACGCAGTATTTT	CASSLASPADTQYF
NA	TRBV4-2	once	TRBJ2-5	TGTGCCAGCAGCCGAACCGATACATCGGTGGGTCGGCAAGAGACCCAGTACTTC	CASSRTDTSVGRQETQYF
TRBD1	TRBV19	NA	TRBJ2-1	TGTGCCAGTAGTATAGGATGGACAGGGGGCGATGAGCAGTTCTTC	CASSIGWTGGDEQFF
TRBD2	TRBV29-1	few	TRBJ2-1	TGCAGCGCCGGGACTAGCGGGAGTGTGCCCTACAATGAGCAGTTCTTC	CSAGTSGSVPYNEQFF
TRBD1	TRBV20-1	many	TRBJ2-3	TGCAGTGGGACAGGGCCAGATACGCAGTATTTT	CSGTGPDTQYF
TRBD2	TRBV9	NA	TRBJ2-3	TGTGCCAGCAGCGTAGTCGGCGGGAGGGCAACAGATACGCAGTATTTT	CASSVVGGRATDTQYF
NA	TRBV28	NA	TRBJ2-7	TGTGCCAGCAGTTTTGTCCCCCCTCGGGGCATAGGCGAGCAGTACTTC	CASSFVPPRGIGEQYF
NA	TRBV10-2	NA	TRBJ2-2	TGCGCCAGCACAGGCACCTACACCGGGGAGCTGTTTTTT	CASTGTYTGELFF
NA	TRBV7-6	few	TRBJ2-7	TGTGCCAGCAGCTTAGCGCCAGGGTGGGACGGCGAGCAGTACTTC	CASSLAPGWDGEQYF
NA	TRBV7-8	many	TRBJ1-2	TGTGCCAGCAGCTTAGGCATCAGGGCCGGCTACACCTTC	CASSLGIRAGYTF
TRBD2	TRBV15	few	TRBJ2-5	TGTGCCACCAGCAGAGATTCGACTAGCGGGGGGGCTCAGACCCAGTACTTC	CATSRDSTSGGAQTQYF
TRBD1	TRBV7-8	NA	TRBJ2-7	TGTGCCATCGGAGGGACAGGGGACTACGAGCAGTACTTC	CAIGGTGDYEQYF
TRBD2	TRBV6-2/TRBV6-3	NA	TRBJ2-1	TGTGCCAGCAGTTGGGGGGCTAGCGGGAGCGATGAGCAGTTCTTC	CASSWGASGSDEQFF
TRBD2	TRBV14	NA	TRBJ2-3	TGTGCCAGCAGCCAACGGACTAGAGGACAATCAGATACGCAGTATTTT	CASSQRTRGQSDTQYF
TRBD1	TRBV25-1	NA	TRBJ2-5	TGTGCCAGCAGTGAAACAGGGGGCCTGGAGACCCAGTACTTC	CASSETGGLETQYF
TRBD1	TRBV20-1	few	TRBJ1-1	TGCAGTGCTAGAGATTATGCAGGGGGCACTGAAGCTTTCTTT	CSARDYAGGTEAFF
NA	TRBV5-1	NA	TRBJ2-7	TGCGCCAGCAGCTTGGTAGGTACGGAGCAGTACTTC	CASSLVGTEQYF